This T cell receptor (beta chain) emerged from a study of T-cell memory formation after mild COVID-19. TCRdb re-called the 5' RACE reads with MiXCR, one entry per CDR3 protein. This table holds about 210,000 distinct CDR3 sequences, roughly a tenth found once. This clonotype was seen a handful of times. Its antigen remains unidentified. General study results and limits: Second-wave clones peaking on day 37 lacked confirmed SARS-CoV-2 specificity.

This TCR derives from a man between 18 and 35 years old who had mild COVID-19 (a few samples of this study predate the infection). Cell type and time point are not known. What was sequenced was PBMCs or a T cell subset sorted from them (not recorded which).

The CDR3 nucleotides are TGTGCCAGCAGCTTAGGGGGGGGCCACTACGAGCAGTACTTC. Translation: CASSLGGGHYEQYF. The genes are TRBV7-2 and TRBJ2-7, with D maybe TRBD2 (7 bases). This CDR3 contains 14 residues. V lost 1 base to trimming and J lost 3 bases, with 10 bases between them. Germline CDR1 is SGHTA and CDR2 is FQGNSA.